Reported below is one T cell receptor beta chain. These data originate in a study of blood T cell repertoires in COVID-19. Study information: Sample material is recorded as cDNA or gDNA derived from T cells, B-cell-depleted T cells, or PBMCs.

Libraries were prepared by immunoSEQ multiplex PCR; TCRdb keeps only in-frame clonotypes and omits some of them. The table shows approximately 160,000 clones, with around four fifths occurring only once. The source of this sequence is a woman aged 80 or over with active or convalescent COVID-19. The sample was peripheral blood.

The CDR3 DNA sequence: TGTGCCAGCAGCCAAGAATTTAAGGGGGGGCAAGAGACCCAGTACTTC. It is translated as CASSQEFKGGQETQYF. This rearrangement joins TRBV3-1 (or the pseudogene TRBV3-2) to TRBJ2-5, with D perhaps TRBD2 (7 bases). Germline V lookup: CDR1 LGHDT, CDR2 YNNKEL (reference sequence). The CDR3 consists of 16 residues. Trimming pared 0 bases from V and 2 bases from J, leaving 13 bases between.